This entry features one TCR beta chain sequence. Its antigen is not identified. The repertoire was sequenced with immunoSEQ multiplex PCR; TCRdb's copy has only in-frame clones and lacks some. Of tens of thousands of clones detected, around 90% appear once; the ten largest clones hold about 7.7%. This entry is derived from a study of OX40 agonist ivuxolimab in advanced cancers. Overall study: Earlier treatment with anti-PD-1, anti-PD-L1 or anti-CTLA-4 was permitted, and under 50% had received some.

Germline CDR1 SGHRS, CDR2 YFSETQ. The CDR3 consists of 14 residues. V lost 3 bases to trimming and J lost 4 bases, with 14 bases between them. Study results and caveats: More expanded clones were seen, on average, in CD8+ T cells than in CD4+. In a subset of nonresponders, normalized T-cell clonal expansion was also low. Clones of CD4+ and CD8+ blood T cells grew by week 6 at doses of 0.1 to 3.0 mg/kg.

The chain couples TRBV5-1 to TRBJ2-7, with a possible D match to TRBD1 (5 bases). This clonotype was sampled from an adult with an advanced solid tumor such as melanoma, head and neck, liver or kidney cancer. Sequencing was performed on CD4+ or CD8+ T cells sorted from blood, taken in a trial of the OX40 agonist ivuxolimab. CDR3 in DNA: TGCGCCAGCAGCTACAGCTCCCAGGGTTACGAGCAGTACTTC. It yields the protein CASSYSSQGYEQYF.